The 5 T cell receptor beta chains below were found in one sample sequenced in a study of CD8 T cells in ankylosing spondylitis. Overall study results and limits: The study identified a TCR beta motif of under 10 highly homologous variants that appeared characteristic of ankylosing spondylitis blood.

For these TCRs, the target antigens are not known. A single record per CDR3 protein comes from TCRdb applying MiXCR to the 5' RACE reads. This sample has around 450,000 distinct CDR3 sequences, with 25% to 30% found just once. The sequenced sample consisted of blood, either unsorted or a sorted T cell fraction (not recorded which). These receptors were taken from a male donor with ankylosing spondylitis.

The genes are TRBV5-1 and TRBJ2-3; D is perhaps TRBD2 (5 bases). The germline V gene has CDR1 SGHRS and CDR2 YFSETQ. Trimming removed 1 base at V and 4 bases at J, with 16 bases between. This CDR3 has 16 residues. The CDR3 is CASSLFSGRAADTQYF. Written as DNA, the CDR3 is TGCGCCAGCAGCTTGTTTTCTGGGCGAGCGGCAGATACGCAGTATTTT.

The chain employs TRBV6-1 and TRBJ2-3; D might be TRBD1 (5 bases). The CDR3 sequence is 15 residues long. Per the germline V gene, CDR1 is MNHNS and CDR2 is SASEGT. V lost 7 bases, J lost 1 base, and 15 bases lay in between. This chain's CDR3 is CASTSTDTRTDTQYF. The CDR3 coding sequence is TGTGCCAGCACCTCGACAGATACCCGCACAGATACGCAGTATTTT.

This clonotype was counted between two and nine times. The chain joins TRBV24-1 to TRBJ1-5, with 7 nucleotides matching TRBD1. Germline V gene data show CDR1 as KGHDR and CDR2 as SFDVKD. This CDR3 has 15 residues. V gave up 4 bases and J gave up 1 base; unmatched junction bases: 3. As DNA, the CDR3 is TGTGCCACCAGTGACCAGGGGGTGAGCAATCAGCCCCAGCATTTT. The encoded protein is CATSDQGVSNQPQHF.

This clonotype occurred a few times. This chain uses TRBV5-1 with TRBJ2-7, with 10 positions matching TRBD1. The J segment lost 6 bases and the V segment lost 0 bases, leaving 9 bases of the junction unmatched. This CDR3 contains 16 residues. Germline CDR1 and CDR2: SGHRS and YFSETQ. The CDR3 coding sequence is TGCGCCAGCAGCTTGGCCGCAGGGACAGGGGTTGCCGAGCAGTACTTC. It yields the protein CASSLAAGTGVAEQYF.

There are a few counts of this clonotype. The rearrangement uses TRBV6-5 and TRBJ1-1; D is unclear. The CDR3 contains 13 residues. Per the germline V gene, CDR1 is MNHEY and CDR2 is SVGAGI. With 2 bases removed from V and 3 bases from J, the gap between germline ends came to 7 bases. The CDR3 coding sequence is TGTGCCAGCAGTTACGGCACAGACACTGAAGCTTTCTTT. Its protein product is CASSYGTDTEAFF.